Listed below are T cell receptor beta chains from one sample, sequenced in a study of cytomegalovirus exposure and HLA in healthy donors. TCRdb's table, derived via immunoSEQ multiplex PCR, lists solely in-frame clones and lacks some. The sample lists about 160,000 clones, more than 75% seen once, with about 1.6% in the top ten. What was sequenced was PBMCs. Every receptor here comes from a girl aged 5-17 years in good health and CMV-seropositive. CDR3s include the opening cysteine and the closing phenylalanine or tryptophan. A D gene is named only where the DNA matches it firmly. Only part of the rows carry a size: once, few, many, or a class if the clone is expanded.

abundance	d_gene	len	v_gene	CDR3aa
NA	NA	13	TRBV7-7	CASSNRAYNEQFF
NA	NA	15	TRBV28	CASTFTGPTGNTIYF
NA	TRBD1	16	TRBV25-1	CASTGQGTPSSYEQYF
NA	NA	15	TRBV6-1	CASSEDEGFGRAQHF
NA	NA	13	TRBV6-1	CASSEWPNNEQFF
NA	TRBD1	14	TRBV5-5	CASSLAGQAYGYTF
NA	NA	17	TRBV30	CAWSAGGGSQGNYGYTF
few	NA	14	TRBV7-3	CASSFGQSTDTQYF
NA	NA	17	TRBV7-2	CASSLADSRPNTGELFF
NA	TRBD2	12	TRBV5-4	CATSGSDNEQFF
few	TRBD2	18	TRBV2	CASSDLGLAGGREETQYF
NA	NA	14	TRBV15	CATSREGRGFEAFF
NA	TRBD2	13	TRBV7-3	CASSRGGEETQYF
NA	TRBD1	14	TRBV7-6	CASSSSSGGTEAFF
NA	NA	16	TRBV6-6	CASRTAGGGVQETQYF
NA	NA	17	TRBV7-2	CASSLNGGSGVSYEQYF
once	TRBD1	13	TRBV27	CASKGTENTEAFF
NA	NA	15	TRBV27	CASSRIPDSSYEQYF
NA	TRBD2	16	TRBV7-9	CSSSLGTSGSGNEQFF
NA	NA	13	TRBV27	CASSWGDSYEQYF
NA	NA	13	TRBV30	CTWTRQRNTEAFF
few	NA	15	TRBV2	CASSEASSRGEKLFF
few	NA	14	TRBV10-2	CASSEVGVTYGYTF
NA	TRBD2	16	TRBV18	CASSPTLAGETYEQYF
NA	NA	14	TRBV4-1	CASSQIIQGNGYTF
NA	NA	16	TRBV5-1	CASSLARGRVDEKLFF
few	NA	16	TRBV6-6	CASSPRPGQRTDTQYF
NA	NA	15	TRBV28	CASSRRGGWGTEAFF
NA	NA	15	TRBV5-4	CASSLIQGLTDTQYF
NA	TRBD2	14	TRBV13	CASSPRLAGETQYF
NA	TRBD1	15	TRBV11-1	CASSLEGQSSYEQYF
NA	NA	13	TRBV7-2	CASSLAHGGEAFF
NA	NA	15	TRBV6-5	CASSYSSGNNYGYTF
NA	TRBD1	13	TRBV7-8	CASSRTGDEKLFF
NA	NA	12	TRBV30	CAWSVLGYEQYF
NA	NA	14	TRBV25-1	CASSRTKGSDTQYF
NA	NA	16	TRBV28	CASSFQPNRMEETQYF
NA	NA	14	TRBV7-3	CASSLTVRGETQYF
NA	NA	15	TRBV7-6	CASSPQVGFGTEAFF
NA	NA	15	TRBV5-4	CASSLWGRYPYEQYF
few	TRBD1	15	TRBV6-5	CASSVGQGVTDTQYF
once	NA	15	TRBV27	CASSLSGTGSYEQYF
NA	NA	16	TRBV4-2	CASSQGVSRGNYGYTF
NA	TRBD1	12	TRBV6-1	CASRTGIAEAFF
few	TRBD2	15	TRBV10-1	CASRSGETVGDTQYF
NA	NA	16	TRBV14	CASSHREFDARNTIYF
NA	NA	14	TRBV27	CASSLYSRDSEQYF
NA	TRBD2	12	TRBV25-1	CASSGRGETQYF
NA	NA	16	TRBV14	CASSQDTYRETDTQYF
once	TRBD2	14	TRBV7-9	CASSLSGSSYEQYF
NA	NA	15	TRBV7-6	CASSLGQGISYEQYF
NA	NA	13	TRBV28	CASMRPLVWAQYF
NA	TRBD1	16	TRBV2	CASSRQGFRANEKLFF
NA	NA	14	TRBV9	CASSVDSPRGGYTF
NA	TRBD1	16	TRBV7-2	CASSLVSTGIGNEQFF
NA	NA	13	TRBV6-5	CASSYEGNYGYTF
NA	TRBD1	16	TRBV28	CASSFEGQASSYEQYF
NA	NA	14	TRBV19	CASNHGSSNEKLFF
few	TRBD2	16	TRBV5-5	CASSWRGGSNTGELFF
NA	TRBD2	15	TRBV9	CASSAGLAGQETQYF